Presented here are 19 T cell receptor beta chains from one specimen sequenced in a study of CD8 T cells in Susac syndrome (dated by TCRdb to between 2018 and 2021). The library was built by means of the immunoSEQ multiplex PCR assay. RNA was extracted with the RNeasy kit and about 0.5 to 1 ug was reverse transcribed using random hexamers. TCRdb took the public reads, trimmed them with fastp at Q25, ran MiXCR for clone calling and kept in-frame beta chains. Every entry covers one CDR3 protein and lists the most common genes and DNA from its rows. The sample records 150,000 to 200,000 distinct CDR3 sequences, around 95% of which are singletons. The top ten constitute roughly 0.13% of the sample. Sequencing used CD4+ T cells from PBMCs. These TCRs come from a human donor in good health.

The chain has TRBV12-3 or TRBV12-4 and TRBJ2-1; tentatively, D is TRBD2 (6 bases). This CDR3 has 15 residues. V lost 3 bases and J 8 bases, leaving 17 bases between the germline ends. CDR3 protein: CASSFRGIPSDEQFF. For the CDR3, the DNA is TGTGCCAGCAGTTTTCGGGGGATCCCATCCGATGAGCAGTTCTTC.

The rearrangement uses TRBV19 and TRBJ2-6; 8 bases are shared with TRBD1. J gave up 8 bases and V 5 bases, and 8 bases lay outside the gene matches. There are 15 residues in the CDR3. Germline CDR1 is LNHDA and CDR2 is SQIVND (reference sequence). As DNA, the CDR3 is TGTGCCAGTAGTCCGCGGACAGGGCTTACCAACGTCCTGACTTTC. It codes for CASSPRTGLTNVLTF.

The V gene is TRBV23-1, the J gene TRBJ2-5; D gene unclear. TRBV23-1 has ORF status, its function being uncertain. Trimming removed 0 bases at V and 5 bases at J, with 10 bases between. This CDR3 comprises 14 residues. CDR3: CASSQSPRPETQYF. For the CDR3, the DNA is TGCGCCAGCAGTCAATCGCCCAGGCCGGAGACCCAGTACTTC.

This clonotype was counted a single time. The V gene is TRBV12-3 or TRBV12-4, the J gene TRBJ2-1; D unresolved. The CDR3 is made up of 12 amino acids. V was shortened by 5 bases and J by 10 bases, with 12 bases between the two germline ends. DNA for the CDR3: TGTGCCAGCAGTGATCAAACCTGGGAGCAGTTCTTC. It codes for CASSDQTWEQFF.

In DNA form, the CDR3 reads TGCAGTGCTAGAGATCGGATGAGGGCGATGAACACTGAAGCTTTCTTT. It encodes CSARDRMRAMNTEAFF. The chain uses TRBV20-1 and TRBJ1-1; D is undetermined. The CDR3 consists of 16 residues. The V gene's germline CDR1 is DFQATT and CDR2 SNEGSKA (reference sequence). V lost 0 bases, J lost 0 bases, and 14 bases lay in between.

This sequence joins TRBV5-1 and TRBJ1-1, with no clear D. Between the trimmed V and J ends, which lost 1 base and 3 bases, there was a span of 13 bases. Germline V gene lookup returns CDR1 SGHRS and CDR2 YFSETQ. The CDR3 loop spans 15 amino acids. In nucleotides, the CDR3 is TGCGCCAGCAGCTTGAATGAGCCAGATTACACTGAAGCTTTCTTT. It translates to CASSLNEPDYTEAFF.

This chain's CDR3 is CASSQTDTEAFF. The CDR3 DNA is TGTGCCAGCAGTCAGACGGACACTGAAGCTTTCTTT. The chain has TRBV28 and TRBJ1-1; D unresolved. V dropped 5 bases and J dropped 3 bases, with 7 bases sitting between them. Per the germline V gene, CDR1 is MDHEN and CDR2 is SYDVKM. This CDR3 is 12 amino acids long.

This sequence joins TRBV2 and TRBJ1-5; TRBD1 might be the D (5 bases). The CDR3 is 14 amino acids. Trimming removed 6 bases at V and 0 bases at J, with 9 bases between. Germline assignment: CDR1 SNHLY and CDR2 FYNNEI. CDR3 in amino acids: CASRVRVSNQPQHF. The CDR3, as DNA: TGTGCCAGCAGGGTCAGGGTTAGCAATCAGCCCCAGCATTTT. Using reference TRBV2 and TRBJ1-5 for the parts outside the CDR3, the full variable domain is EPEVTQTPSHQVTQMGQEVILRCVPISNHLYFYWYRQILGQKVEFLVSFYNNEISEKSEIFDDQFSVERPDGSNFTLKIRSTKLEDSAMYFCASRVRVSNQPQHFGDGTRLSIL.

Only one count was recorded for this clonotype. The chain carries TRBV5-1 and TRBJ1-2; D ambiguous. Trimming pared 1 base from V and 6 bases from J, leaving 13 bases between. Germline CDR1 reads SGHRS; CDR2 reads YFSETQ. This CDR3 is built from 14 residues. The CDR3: CASSLTSSGDGYTF. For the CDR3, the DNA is TGCGCCAGCAGCTTGACGTCGTCTGGGGATGGCTACACCTTC.

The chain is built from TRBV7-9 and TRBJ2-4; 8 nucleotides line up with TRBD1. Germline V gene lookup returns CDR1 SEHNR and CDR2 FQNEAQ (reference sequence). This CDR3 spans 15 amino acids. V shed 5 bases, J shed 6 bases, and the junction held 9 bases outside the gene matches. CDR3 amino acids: CASSRGQGDRNIQYF. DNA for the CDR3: TGTGCCAGCAGCCGAGGACAGGGTGATCGAAACATTCAGTACTTC.

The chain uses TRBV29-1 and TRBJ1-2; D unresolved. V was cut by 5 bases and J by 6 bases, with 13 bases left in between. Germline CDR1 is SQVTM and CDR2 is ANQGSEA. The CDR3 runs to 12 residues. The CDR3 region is CSVLRGDDGYTF. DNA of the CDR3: TGCAGCGTTTTGAGAGGAGATGATGGCTACACCTTC.

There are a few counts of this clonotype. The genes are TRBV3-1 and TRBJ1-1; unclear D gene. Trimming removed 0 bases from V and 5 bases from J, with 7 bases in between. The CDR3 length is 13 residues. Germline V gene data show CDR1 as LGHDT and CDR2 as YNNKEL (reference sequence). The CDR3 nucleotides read TGTGCCAGCAGCCAAGAGAGGAGGACTGAAGCTTTCTTT. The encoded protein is CASSQERRTEAFF.

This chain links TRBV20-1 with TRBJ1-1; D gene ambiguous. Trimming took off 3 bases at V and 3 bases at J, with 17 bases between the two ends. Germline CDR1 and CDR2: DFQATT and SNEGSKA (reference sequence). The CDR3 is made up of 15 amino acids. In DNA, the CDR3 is TGCAGTGCTAGGATAAGGGTGAAATCGGACACTGAAGCTTTCTTT. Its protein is CSARIRVKSDTEAFF.

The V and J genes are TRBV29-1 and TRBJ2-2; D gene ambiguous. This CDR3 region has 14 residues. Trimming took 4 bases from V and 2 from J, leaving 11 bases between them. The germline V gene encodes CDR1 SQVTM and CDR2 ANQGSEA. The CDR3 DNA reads TGCAGCGTTGGCCCAAGCATTAACACCGGGGAGCTGTTTTTT. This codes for CSVGPSINTGELFF.

The DNA of the CDR3 is TGTGCCAGCAGCTTTACCAGCACCTACAATGAGCAGTTCTTC. Translation: CASSFTSTYNEQFF. This chain joins TRBV7-8 and TRBJ2-1, with D uncertain. Germline lookup yields CDR1 SGHVS and CDR2 FQNEAQ. Trimming stripped 3 bases from V and 2 bases from J, with 8 bases between. This CDR3 spans 14 amino acids.

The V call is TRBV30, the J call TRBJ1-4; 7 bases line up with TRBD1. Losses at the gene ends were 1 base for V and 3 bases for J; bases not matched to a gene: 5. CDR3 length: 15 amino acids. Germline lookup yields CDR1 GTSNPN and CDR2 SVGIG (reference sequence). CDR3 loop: CAWSDTGDANEKLFF. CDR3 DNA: TGTGCCTGGAGTGATACAGGGGACGCTAATGAAAAACTGTTTTTT.

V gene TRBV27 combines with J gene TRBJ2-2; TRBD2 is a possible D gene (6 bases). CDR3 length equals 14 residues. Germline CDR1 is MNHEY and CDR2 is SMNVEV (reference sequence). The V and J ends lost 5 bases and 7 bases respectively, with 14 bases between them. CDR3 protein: CASSRPGGIGELFF. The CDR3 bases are TGTGCCAGCAGTCGCCCTGGAGGGATCGGGGAGCTGTTTTTT.

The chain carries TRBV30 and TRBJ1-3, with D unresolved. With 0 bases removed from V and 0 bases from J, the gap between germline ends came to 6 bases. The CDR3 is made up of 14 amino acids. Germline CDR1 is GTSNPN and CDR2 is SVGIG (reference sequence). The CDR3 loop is CAWSVRSSGNTIYF. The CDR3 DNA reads TGTGCCTGGAGTGTACGGAGCTCTGGAAACACCATATATTTT. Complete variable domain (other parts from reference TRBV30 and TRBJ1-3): SQTIHQWPATLVQPVGSPLSLECTVEGTSNPNLYWYRQAAGRGLQLLFYSVGIGQISSEVPQNLSASRPQDRQFILSSKKLLLSDSGFYLCAWSVRSSGNTIYFGEGSWLTVV.

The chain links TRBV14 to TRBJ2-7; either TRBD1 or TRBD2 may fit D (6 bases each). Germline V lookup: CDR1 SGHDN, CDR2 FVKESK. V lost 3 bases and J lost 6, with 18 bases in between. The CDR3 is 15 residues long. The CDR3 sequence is CASSQSSGAPLEQYF. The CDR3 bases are TGTGCCAGCAGCCAGAGCTCGGGGGCACCTCTCGAGCAGTACTTC.